This T cell receptor beta chain originates from a study of T cell repertoires in cytomegalovirus infection. Overall study findings and caveats: CMV-specific TCR beta clonotypes restricted by HLA-C dominated the ex vivo response.

TCRdb re-analysed the reads in MiXCR, keeping a single row per CDR3 protein. This sample has around 210,000 distinct CDR3 sequences, with around 6.2% found just once. This clonotype was detected a few times. Its cognate antigen is unknown. The CDR3 runs to 13 residues. Trimming stripped 5 bases from V and 4 bases from J, with 11 bases between. Germline CDR1 LNHDA, CDR2 SQIVND (reference sequence). The chain carries TRBV19 and TRBJ2-5; D ambiguous. What was sequenced was PBMCs. This TCR derives from a human donor in good health (CMV status not recorded). Some clones in this sample may be carry-over from other donors' samples. The CDR3 nucleotides are TGTGCCAGTAGTGTGGCGAAGACAGAGACCCAGTACTTC. This sequence encodes CASSVAKTETQYF.